Below, 25 T cell receptor beta chains from the same sample are listed, as sequenced in a study of cytomegalovirus exposure and HLA in healthy donors. PCR primers comprised 60 Vbeta and 13 Jbeta primers. Assay: immunoSEQ multiplex PCR; the TCRdb copy retains only in-frame clones and omits some. The data hold around 96,000 clones, with about 84% observed a single time. Material for sequencing was PBMCs. These receptor sequences come from a man between 18 and 35 years old in good health and CMV-seronegative.

The rearrangement uses TRBV19 and TRBJ2-7; weak D call: TRBD1 (5 bases). Trimming took off 3 bases at V and 5 bases at J, with 11 bases between the two ends. The CDR3 runs to 13 residues. Germline V gives CDR1 LNHDA, CDR2 SQIVND (reference sequence). The CDR3 loop is CASSILGVDEQYF. CDR3 bases: TGTGCCAGTAGTATCTTAGGGGTGGACGAGCAGTACTTC. The whole variable domain, filled in from reference TRBV19 and TRBJ2-7, reads DGGITQSPKYLFRKEGQNVTLSCEQNLNHDAMYWYRQDPGQGLRLIYYSQIVNDFQKGDIAEGYSVSREKKESFPLTVTSAQKNPTAFYLCASSILGVDEQYFGPGTRLTVT.

The chain joins TRBV6-5 to TRBJ2-7, with D tentatively TRBD1 (6 bases). CDR1 MNHEY and CDR2 SVGAGI come from the germline V gene. The CDR3 has 14 amino acids. The ends were cut back, 6 bases at V and 5 bases at J, with 17 bases in the middle. The CDR3: CASSYSQGRNEQYF. The CDR3 DNA reads as TGTGCCAGCAGCTATTCACAGGGTAGGAACGAGCAGTACTTC.

This chain uses TRBV5-1 with TRBJ1-3; D is perhaps TRBD1 (5 bases). CDR3 size: 17 residues. With 0 bases removed from V and 2 bases from J, the gap between germline ends came to 15 bases. Germline V lookup: CDR1 SGHRS, CDR2 YFSETQ. CDR3 region: CASSLGDWTGAGNTIYF. The CDR3 DNA reads TGCGCCAGCAGCTTGGGAGATTGGACGGGGGCTGGAAACACCATATATTTT.

The rearrangement joins TRBV4-1 to TRBJ1-6; 8 bases are a match to TRBD1. In germline, CDR1 is MGHRA, CDR2 YSYEKL. Losses at the gene ends were 3 bases for V and 6 bases for J; bases not matched to a gene: 10. The CDR3 covers 17 residues. The CDR3 loop is CASSQGSGTGPNSPLHF. The CDR3 DNA reads TGCGCCAGCAGCCAGGGCTCCGGGACAGGTCCTAATTCACCCCTCCACTTT.

The J gene is TRBJ2-1, the V gene TRBV11-3; possibly TRBD2 for D (6 bases). Germline V gene lookup returns CDR1 SGHNT and CDR2 YENEEA. This CDR3 comprises 12 residues. Trimming removed 2 bases from V and 10 bases from J, with 9 bases in between. The CDR3 DNA is TGTGCCAGCAGCTTAAGGGCGGGGGAGCAGTTCTTC. Translated, it gives CASSLRAGEQFF.

The chain uses TRBV2 and TRBJ2-5; 8 nucleotides align to TRBD1. With V trimmed by 7 bases and J by 3 bases, 7 bases remained unmatched. This CDR3 spans 14 amino acids. Looked up from germline, CDR1 is SNHLY and CDR2 is FYNNEI. DNA for the CDR3: TGTGCCAGCAAAGCCCGGACAGGGAAAGAGACCCAGTACTTC. Translation gives CASKARTGKETQYF.

This clone occurred once. The genes are TRBV10-2 and TRBJ1-2; tentative D call: TRBD1 (5 bases). The CDR3 is made up of 13 amino acids. Between the trimmed V and J ends, which lost 6 bases and 6 bases, there was a span of 14 bases. The V gene's germline CDR1 is WSHSY and CDR2 SAAADI. CDR3 nucleotide sequence: TGCGCCAGCAGGGGACTGCTGGGGGATGGCTACACCTTC. As protein: CASRGLLGDGYTF.

The V and J genes are TRBV5-4 and TRBJ2-2, with 7 bases aligning to TRBD1. This CDR3 is built from 18 residues. V shed 6 bases, J shed 1 base, and the junction held 15 bases outside the gene matches. Germline V gene data show CDR1 as SGHNT and CDR2 as YYREEE (reference sequence). CDR3 region: CASNPGPPTGKNTGELFF. The CDR3 bases are TGTGCCAGCAACCCAGGTCCCCCGACAGGGAAGAACACCGGGGAGCTGTTTTTT. Complete variable domain (other parts from reference TRBV5-4 and TRBJ2-2): ETGVTQSPTHLIKTRGQQVTLRCSSQSGHNTVSWYQQALGQGPQFIFQYYREEENGRGNFPPRFSGLQFPNYSSELNVNALELDDSALYLCASNPGPPTGKNTGELFFGEGSRLTVL.

V usage is TRBV19 and J usage is TRBJ2-7; D might be TRBD2 (6 bases). The CDR3 is 13 residues long. Trimming took off 4 bases at V and 2 bases at J, with 9 bases between the two ends. In germline, CDR1 is LNHDA, CDR2 SQIVND (reference sequence). Written as DNA, the CDR3 is TGTGCCAGTAGTAGCCGGGAGACCTACGAGCAGTACTTC. Amino acid sequence: CASSSRETYEQYF.

The genes are TRBV6-1 and TRBJ2-5; TRBD2 matches 9 bases. V gave up 8 bases and J gave up 3 bases; unmatched junction bases: 10. The germline CDR1 and CDR2 sequences are MNHNS and SASEGT. This CDR3 has 15 amino acids. CDR3 DNA sequence: TGTGCCAGCCTTTTAGCGGGGGCATATAAAGAGACCCAGTACTTC. It translates to CASLLAGAYKETQYF.

V and J are TRBV18 and TRBJ2-7, with 7 bases identical to TRBD2. This CDR3 has 13 amino acids. Trimming at V came to 2 bases and at J to 3 bases, leaving 1 base not matched to a gene. Germline CDR1 is KGHSH and CDR2 is LQKENI. CDR3 protein: CASSPAGVYEQYF. CDR3 nucleotide sequence: TGTGCCAGCTCACCAGCGGGAGTCTACGAGCAGTACTTC.

On this clone: An end of the junction differs from the germline gene, which may be a read error. This rearrangement joins TRBV4-1 to TRBJ2-1; D is possibly TRBD1 (5 bases). The CDR3 length is 14 residues. Germline-derived CDR1 and CDR2 are MGHRA and YSYEKL. The CDR3 loop is CASEVQGGYNEQFF. The CDR3 DNA sequence: TGCGCCAGCGAAGTCCAGGGTGGATACAACGAGCAGTTCTTC.

Only a few counts were recorded for this clone. The chain is built from TRBV28 and TRBJ2-7; no clear D. Germline V gene lookup returns CDR1 MDHEN and CDR2 SYDVKM. Trimming left V 1 base short and J 2 bases short, with 6 bases between. This CDR3 is 13 amino acids long. The CDR3 here is CASSLSLTYEQYF. The CDR3 DNA reads as TGTGCCAGCAGTTTATCCCTAACCTACGAGCAGTACTTC.

Only a few counts were recorded for this clone. The V and J genes are TRBV29-1 and TRBJ1-1; TRBD1 matches at 8 bases. V gave up 7 bases and J gave up 4 bases; unmatched junction bases: 8. This CDR3 region has 13 residues. Germline CDR1 SQVTM, CDR2 ANQGSEA. CDR3 in DNA: TGCAGCGCTGACAGGGGAGAGAGCACTGAAGCTTTCTTT. Protein: CSADRGESTEAFF. Filled out from reference TRBV29-1 and TRBJ1-1, the complete variable domain reads SAVISQKPSRDICQRGTSLTIQCQVDSQVTMMFWYRQQPGQSLTLIATANQGSEATYESGFVIDKFPISRPNLTFSTLTVSNMSPEDSSIYLCSADRGESTEAFFGQGTRLTVV.

The sample holds a few counts of this clone. The J gene is TRBJ2-1, the V gene TRBV5-1, with TRBD2 identical over 8 bases. V gave up 1 base and J gave up 0 bases; unmatched junction bases: 3. The CDR3 runs 16 residues. Looked up from germline, CDR1 is SGHRS and CDR2 is YFSETQ. CDR3 bases: TGCGCCAGCAGCTTGTTGCGGGGGGCCTCCTACAATGAGCAGTTCTTC. Its translation is CASSLLRGASYNEQFF.

V gene TRBV23-1 combines with J gene TRBJ2-3; a weak D match, TRBD1 (5 bases). TRBV23-1 is known as an ORF, though its function is uncertain. V gave up 8 bases and J gave up 0 bases, with 18 bases separating them. This CDR3 region has 16 residues. The CDR3 protein is CASPAGKGSSTDTQYF. CDR3 coding DNA: TGCGCCAGCCCCGCAGGGAAGGGGTCTAGCACAGATACGCAGTATTTT.

The CDR3 is CASSGTSGTDTQYF. In DNA form, the CDR3 reads TGTGCCAGCAGCGGGACTAGCGGCACAGATACGCAGTATTTT. The chain is built from TRBV9 and TRBJ2-3; 9 bases are shared with TRBD2. J was trimmed by 1 base and V by 3 bases; bases with no gene match: 0. The CDR3 is 14 amino acids. CDR1 and CDR2 from the germline V gene are SGDLS and YYNGEE.

This clone was seen only once. The rearrangement joins TRBV29-1 to TRBJ1-1; 9 bases are a match to TRBD1. Germline loops: CDR1 SQVTM, CDR2 ANQGSEA. CDR3 length: 14 residues. After removal of 5 bases from V and 5 bases from J, the junction contained 9 bases not matched to a gene. This CDR3 reads CSVSSGTGSTEAFF. As DNA, the CDR3 is TGCAGCGTTTCCTCCGGGACAGGGTCGACTGAAGCTTTCTTT.

V gene TRBV6-5 combines with J gene TRBJ2-2; 9 nucleotides agree with TRBD1. With V trimmed by 6 bases and J by 6 bases, 8 bases remained unmatched. The germline gives CDR1 MNHEY, CDR2 SVGAGI. This CDR3 is 15 amino acids long. DNA for the CDR3: TGTGCCAGCAGGCACCGGGACAGGGCCCCCGGGGAGCTGTTTTTT. Translated: CASRHRDRAPGELFF.

J is TRBJ2-1 and V is TRBV9; TRBD2 matches at 14 bases. CDR3 size: 15 residues. In germline, CDR1 is SGDLS, CDR2 YYNGEE. J lost 7 bases, V lost 2 bases, and 2 bases had no gene match. CDR3 coding DNA: TGTGCCAGCAGCGTCGGGACTAGCGGGGGTAATGAGCAGTTCTTC. Translating gives CASSVGTSGGNEQFF.

This chain connects TRBV27 to TRBJ2-3; 11 positions match TRBD2. The CDR3 is 15 amino acids. The germline V gene has CDR1 MNHEY and CDR2 SMNVEV (reference sequence). The V gene end was trimmed by 7 bases and the J gene end by 3 bases; junction bases not matched to a gene: 6. The CDR3 region has the DNA TGTGCCAGCACCCAGGGACTAGCGGAAACAGATACGCAGTATTTT. This encodes CASTQGLAETDTQYF.

The DNA for the CDR3 is TGTGCAAGTCGCCCCGCTGATGGAGGTGAGGCTTTCTTT. It codes for CASRPADGGEAFF. V is TRBV12-2 and J is TRBJ1-1. TRBV12-2 is termed a pseudogene. This CDR3 contains 13 residues.

The gene calls are TRBV7-9 and TRBJ2-1; 11 bases agree with TRBD2. This CDR3 spans 15 amino acids. The V gene's germline CDR1 is SEHNR and CDR2 FQNEAQ (reference sequence). V lost 3 bases, J lost 5 bases, and 3 bases stayed unmatched. In DNA, the CDR3 is TGTGCCAGCAGCTTCAGGACTAGCGGGCACAATGAGCAGTTCTTC. Its translation: CASSFRTSGHNEQFF. The full variable domain, rest sourced from reference TRBV7-9 and TRBJ2-1, is DTGVSQNPRHKITKRGQNVTFRCDPISEHNRLYWYRQTLGQGPEFLTYFQNEAQLEKSRLLSDRFSAERPKGSFSTLEIQRTEQGDSAMYLCASSFRTSGHNEQFFGPGTRLTVL.

The chain employs TRBV2 and TRBJ1-2; weak D call: TRBD1 (6 bases). Germline V gene sequence: CDR1 SNHLY, CDR2 FYNNEI. The V gene lost 5 bases and the J gene lost 4 bases, with 14 bases spanning the gap. The CDR3 has 14 residues. In DNA form, the CDR3 reads TGTGCCAGCAGTAGGACAGTTTTCATCTATGGCTACACCTTC. This encodes CASSRTVFIYGYTF.

The chain recombines TRBV5-4 with TRBJ2-5; D is possibly TRBD2 (7 bases). This CDR3 has 18 residues. V was trimmed by 4 bases and J by 1 base, leaving 23 bases between them. Germline V gene lookup returns CDR1 SGHNT and CDR2 YYREEE (reference sequence). The CDR3 region has the DNA TGTGCCAGCAGCCCGAGTGTAATACAGGGCGGGGGCCAAGAGACCCAGTACTTC. This gives the protein CASSPSVIQGGGQETQYF.